These 15 T cell receptor beta chains were sequenced from one sample in a study of blood T cell repertoires in COVID-19. The data were produced by immunoSEQ multiplex PCR, yet TCRdb's version contains in-frame clones alone and is incomplete. The repertoire holds approximately 180,000 clones, with around 85% as singletons. The sequencing input was peripheral blood. The receptors derive from a person aged 65 to 79 with COVID-19, enrolled during active disease.

V gene TRBV12-3 or TRBV12-4 combines with J gene TRBJ2-5; TRBD1 might be the D (5 bases). This CDR3 has 13 residues. The V end lost 5 bases, the J end lost 5 bases, and 12 bases lay between the germline ends. This CDR3 reads CASSRRGRETQYF. DNA of the CDR3: TGTGCCAGCAGTCGTAGGGGTAGGGAGACCCAGTACTTC.

This clone was seen just once. The chain couples TRBV5-1 to TRBJ1-2; the match to TRBD1 covers 7 bases. The germline CDR1 and CDR2 sequences are SGHRS and YFSETQ. Losses at the gene ends were 4 bases for V and 3 bases for J; bases not matched to a gene: 3. The CDR3 totals 13 residues. The CDR3 DNA is TGCGCCAGCAGCCTGGACAGGTACTATGGCTACACCTTC. Translation gives CASSLDRYYGYTF.

The J gene is TRBJ2-3, the V gene TRBV20-1; 7 bases map to TRBD2. Germline V gene sequence: CDR1 DFQATT, CDR2 SNEGSKA (reference sequence). This CDR3 spans 15 amino acids. J gave up 6 bases and V 3 bases, and 12 bases lay outside the gene matches. The CDR3 bases are TGCAGTGCTAGTCGGCGGGAGAAGGGGAGTGATACGCAGTATTTT. The encoded protein is CSASRREKGSDTQYF.

The chain joins TRBV5-4 to TRBJ2-1; D gene uncertain. CDR3 size: 17 residues. V was shortened by 7 bases and J by 0 bases, with 20 bases between the two germline ends. Germline assignment: CDR1 SGHNT and CDR2 YYREEE (reference sequence). CDR3 region: CASSTSRFRSSYNEQFF. The CDR3 DNA reads as TGTGCCAGCTCGACCTCCCGTTTTCGGAGCTCCTACAATGAGCAGTTCTTC.

This chain links TRBV7-7 with TRBJ2-1, with 7 positions matching TRBD1. V lost 5 bases and J lost 3; bases outside the gene matches: 1. In germline, CDR1 is SSHAT, CDR2 FNYEAQ (reference sequence). The length of the CDR3 is 13 residues. In DNA form, the CDR3 reads TGTGCCAGCAGCAGGGACAGCTACAATGAGCAGTTCTTC. As protein: CASSRDSYNEQFF.

This chain connects TRBV18 to TRBJ2-1; tentatively, D is TRBD1 (5 bases). Germline V lookup: CDR1 KGHSH, CDR2 LQKENI. This CDR3 spans 17 amino acids. The V and J ends lost 2 bases and 5 bases respectively, with 19 bases between them. CDR3 coding DNA: TGTGCCAGCTCACCATACATCCGACAGACAGAAAACAATGAGCAGTTCTTC. Encoded protein: CASSPYIRQTENNEQFF. Complete variable domain (other parts from reference TRBV18 and TRBJ2-1): NAGVMQNPRHLVRRRGQEARLRCSPMKGHSHVYWYRQLPEEGLKFMVYLQKENIIDESGMPKERFSAEFPKEGPSILRIQQVVRGDSAAYFCASSPYIRQTENNEQFFGPGTRLTVL.

This clone was observed once. The chain links TRBV9 to TRBJ1-1, with a weak D call TRBD1 (6 bases). Between the trimmed V and J ends, which lost 4 bases and 12 bases, there was a span of 19 bases. This CDR3 contains 13 residues. The V gene's germline CDR1 is SGDLS and CDR2 YYNGEE. CDR3 loop: CASSPGTPFDTFF. In DNA, the CDR3 is TGTGCCAGCAGCCCCGGGACACCTTTTGATACTTTCTTT. The complete variable domain, with remaining parts taken from reference TRBV9 and TRBJ1-1, reads DSGVTQTPKHLITATGQRVTLRCSPRSGDLSVYWYQQSLDQGLQFLIQYYNGEERAKGNILERFSAQQFPDLHSELNLSSLELGDSALYFCASSPGTPFDTFFGQGTRLTVV.

This clone was seen a single time. J is TRBJ2-1 and V is TRBV19; 7 positions match TRBD1. V lost 1 base, J lost 4 bases, and 4 bases stayed unmatched. Per germline, CDR1 LNHDA and CDR2 SQIVND (reference sequence). This CDR3 region has 15 residues. CDR3 amino acids: CASSIGQGVYNEQFF. As DNA, the CDR3 is TGTGCCAGTAGTATAGGCCAGGGGGTTTACAATGAGCAGTTCTTC.

The chain links TRBV28 to TRBJ1-2; 12 positions agree with TRBD1. CDR1 and CDR2 from the germline V gene are MDHEN and SYDVKM. The CDR3 has 16 residues. The V gene end was trimmed by 8 bases and the J gene end by 4 bases; junction bases not matched to a gene: 11. The CDR3 region has the DNA TGTGCCAGCCTGGGGGGACAGGGGGCGTTCGGCTATGGCTACACCTTC. Translating it yields CASLGGQGAFGYGYTF.

The chain joins TRBV7-8 to TRBJ1-1; the D gene is possibly TRBD1 (6 bases). Germline CDR1 reads SGHVS; CDR2 reads FQNEAQ. There are 13 residues in the CDR3. The ends were cut back, 0 bases at V and 5 bases at J, with 7 bases in the middle. The DNA for the CDR3 is TGTGCCAGCAGCTTAGCGGGGGCGACTGAAGCTTTCTTT. It codes for CASSLAGATEAFF.

This clone was seen many times. This chain links TRBV11-3 with TRBJ2-3; the D gene is possibly TRBD2 (6 bases). CDR3 size: 15 residues. The V and J ends lost 5 bases and 0 bases respectively, with 12 bases between them. Germline CDR1 SGHNT, CDR2 YENEEA. The CDR3 spells CASSPGGISTDTQYF. DNA for the CDR3: TGTGCCAGCAGCCCCGGCGGGATTAGCACAGATACGCAGTATTTT.

The CDR3 spells CASTKGPYAGYTF. CDR3 coding DNA: TGTGCCAGTACTAAGGGGCCATATGCTGGCTACACCTTC. V and J are TRBV19 and TRBJ1-2; D perhaps matches TRBD1 (5 bases). Trimming removed 7 bases from V and 7 bases from J, with 16 bases in between. The CDR3 contains 13 residues. Germline CDR1 reads LNHDA; CDR2 reads SQIVND (reference sequence).

The chain has TRBV2 and TRBJ2-1, with 10 bases identical to TRBD2. This CDR3 contains 15 residues. From germline, CDR1 is SNHLY and CDR2 FYNNEI. The V segment lost 4 bases and the J segment 8 bases; nucleotides outside the gene matches: 8. CDR3 region: CASSAGTSAGYEQFF. Written as DNA, the CDR3 is TGTGCCAGCAGTGCCGGGACTAGCGCGGGCTATGAGCAGTTCTTC. Full variable domain (outside the CDR3, taken from reference TRBV2 and TRBJ2-1): EPEVTQTPSHQVTQMGQEVILRCVPISNHLYFYWYRQILGQKVEFLVSFYNNEISEKSEIFDDQFSVERPDGSNFTLKIRSTKLEDSAMYFCASSAGTSAGYEQFFGPGTRLTVL.

This clone was counted a few times. This chain connects TRBV28 to TRBJ1-2, with D tentatively TRBD1 (5 bases). The V end lost 5 bases, the J end lost 3 bases, and 13 bases lay between the germline ends. Per the germline V gene, CDR1 is MDHEN and CDR2 is SYDVKM. The CDR3 covers 14 residues. CDR3 nucleotide sequence: TGTGCCAGCAGTAGTAGACAGAGTTACTATGGCTACACCTTC. Its translation: CASSSRQSYYGYTF.

The rearrangement joins TRBV9 to TRBJ2-3; tentative D call: TRBD1 (5 bases). Germline CDR1 is SGDLS and CDR2 is YYNGEE. This CDR3 spans 16 amino acids. With 3 bases removed from V and 0 bases from J, the gap between germline ends came to 14 bases. This CDR3 is CASSARQRTSTDTQYF. CDR3 DNA: TGTGCCAGCAGCGCGAGACAGAGAACTAGCACAGATACGCAGTATTTT.